Following are 8 T cell receptor beta chains from one sample sequenced in a study of T cell responses to AZD1222 COVID-19 vaccine. Sequencing was performed with immunoSEQ multiplex PCR; in TCRdb, only in-frame clones are kept and a portion is missing. The table records 100,000 to 150,000 clones, more than 75% of them present only once. This specimen was peripheral blood, taken 28 days after the second AZD1222 dose. All receptors come from an adult who received the AZD1222 COVID-19 vaccine.

The gene calls are TRBV25-1 and TRBJ1-2; TRBD1 is a possible D gene (5 bases). The CDR3 runs 13 residues. Germline V lookup: CDR1 MGHDK, CDR2 SYGVNS. Trimming pared 7 bases from V and 4 bases from J, leaving 13 bases between. The CDR3 protein is CASTSPGGYGYTF. In DNA form, the CDR3 reads TGTGCCAGCACTTCCCCGGGGGGCTATGGCTACACCTTC.

To note about this clone: The sample holds other DNA sequences that translate to the same CDR3. This chain uses TRBV11-3 with TRBJ2-2; no clear D gene. Trimming left V 1 base short and J 5 bases short, with 5 bases between. Germline V CDR1 and CDR2: SGHNT, YENEEA. The CDR3 has 13 amino acids. DNA for the CDR3: TGTGCCAGCAGCTTAGTAGTTACCGGGGAGCTGTTTTTT. It yields the protein CASSLVVTGELFF.

The rearrangement joins TRBV13 to TRBJ1-3; no clear D gene. The CDR3 loop spans 18 amino acids. V was trimmed by 6 bases and J by 4 bases, leaving 25 bases between them. The germline CDR1 and CDR2 sequences are PRHDT and FYEKMQ (reference sequence). In nucleotides, the CDR3 is TGTGCCAGCAGGCCCCGAATTACCGGGTCCATAGGGGGAAACACCATATATTTT. It codes for CASRPRITGSIGGNTIYF.

The J gene is TRBJ1-2, the V gene TRBV27, with a weak D call TRBD1 (5 bases). The CDR3 consists of 14 residues. CDR1 and CDR2 from the germline V gene are MNHEY and SMNVEV (reference sequence). V was pared by 5 bases and J by 8 bases, with 18 bases between. DNA of the CDR3: TGTGCCAGCAGTCAGTGGGACGTGGGGAAGGGCTACACCTTC. It is translated as CASSQWDVGKGYTF.

V usage is TRBV6-5 and J usage is TRBJ2-2; the D gene is possibly TRBD1 (6 bases). Germline CDR1 reads MNHEY; CDR2 reads SVGAGI. The length of the CDR3 is 15 residues. Trimming removed 6 bases at V and 4 bases at J, with 15 bases between. CDR3 bases: TGTGCCAGCAGCAACTACAGGGTCACCACCGGGGAGCTGTTTTTT. It specifies CASSNYRVTTGELFF.

The genes are TRBV6-2 or TRBV6-3 and TRBJ2-7; D might be TRBD1 (5 bases). The V gene lost 5 bases and the J gene lost 2 bases, with 16 bases spanning the gap. The CDR3 spans 15 residues. The germline V gene encodes CDR1 MNHEY and CDR2 SVGEGT. The CDR3 nucleotides read TGTGCCAGCAGTAACCCTATCAGGGCCCCCTACGAGCAGTACTTC. It specifies CASSNPIRAPYEQYF.

In DNA form, the CDR3 reads TGTGCCAGCAGCGCGTACAGCGCTGGGGCCAACGTCCTGACTTTC. Translation gives CASSAYSAGANVLTF. This chain connects TRBV9 to TRBJ2-6; D unclear. V was pared by 3 bases and J by 2 bases, with 9 bases between. The CDR3 is 15 residues long. Germline CDR1 is SGDLS and CDR2 is YYNGEE.

The chain links TRBV19 to TRBJ1-3; TRBD1 might be the D (5 bases). Germline CDR1 reads LNHDA; CDR2 reads SQIVND (reference sequence). CDR3 length: 14 amino acids. Trimming removed 6 bases from V and 0 bases from J, with 9 bases in between. The CDR3 protein is CASSSGTSGNTIYF. The CDR3 bases are TGTGCCAGTAGCTCGGGGACCTCTGGAAACACCATATATTTT.